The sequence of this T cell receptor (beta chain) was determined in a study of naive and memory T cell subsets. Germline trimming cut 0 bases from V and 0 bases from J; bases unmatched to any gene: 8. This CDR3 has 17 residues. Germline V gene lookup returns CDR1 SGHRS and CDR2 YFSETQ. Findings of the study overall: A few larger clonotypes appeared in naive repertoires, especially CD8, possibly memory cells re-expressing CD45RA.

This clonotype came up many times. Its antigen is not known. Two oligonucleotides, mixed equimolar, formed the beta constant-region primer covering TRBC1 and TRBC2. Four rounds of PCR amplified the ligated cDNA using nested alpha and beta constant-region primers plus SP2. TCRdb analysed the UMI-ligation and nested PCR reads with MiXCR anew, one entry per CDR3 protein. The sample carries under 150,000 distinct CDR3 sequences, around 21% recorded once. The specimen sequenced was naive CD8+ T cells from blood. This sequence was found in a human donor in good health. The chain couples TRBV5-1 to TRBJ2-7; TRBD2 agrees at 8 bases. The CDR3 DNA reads TGCGCCAGCAGCTTGGATGGTAGCGGGGCCAGCTCCTACGAGCAGTACTTC. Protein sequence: CASSLDGSGASSYEQYF. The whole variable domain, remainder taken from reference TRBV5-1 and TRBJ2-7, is KAGVTQTPRYLIKTRGQQVTLSCSPISGHRSVSWYQQTPGQGLQFLFEYFSETQRNKGNFPGRFSGRQFSNSRSEMNVSTLELGDSALYLCASSLDGSGASSYEQYFGPGTRLTVT.